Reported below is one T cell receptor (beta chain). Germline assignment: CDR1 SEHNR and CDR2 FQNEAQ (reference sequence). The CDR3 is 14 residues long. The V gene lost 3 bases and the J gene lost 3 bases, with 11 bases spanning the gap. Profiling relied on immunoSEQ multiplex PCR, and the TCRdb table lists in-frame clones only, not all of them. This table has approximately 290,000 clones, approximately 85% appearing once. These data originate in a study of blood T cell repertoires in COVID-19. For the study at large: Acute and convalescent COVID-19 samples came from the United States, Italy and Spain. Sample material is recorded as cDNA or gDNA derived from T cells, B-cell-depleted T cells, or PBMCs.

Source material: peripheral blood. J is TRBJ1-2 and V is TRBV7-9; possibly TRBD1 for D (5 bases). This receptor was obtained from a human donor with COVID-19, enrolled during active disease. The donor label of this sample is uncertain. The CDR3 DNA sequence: TGTGCCAGCAGCTTTAGGGCAGGGCACTATGGCTACACCTTC. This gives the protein CASSFRAGHYGYTF.